A selection of T cell receptor beta chains follows, all from one sample in a study of PD-L1 blockade in urothelial cancer. Sequencing was performed with immunoSEQ multiplex PCR; in TCRdb, only in-frame clones are kept and a portion is missing. The data show 56,000 or so clones, roughly 85% seen once. The sequences come from PBMCs, collected around atezolizumab (anti-PD-L1) treatment. The receptors shown here come from a man between 65 and 85 years old with urothelial cancer. The CDR3 runs from the conserved cysteine through the conserved F or W. A D gene is named only where the DNA matches it firmly. Expanded clones are given a class, and other clones once, few, many or no size at all.

V: TRBV9
size: .
D: .
J: TRBJ2-5
DNA: TGTGCCAGCAGCGTAGGTAGTTGGAGAGAGACCCAGTACTTC
CDR3: CASSVGSWRETQYF

V: TRBV5-5
size: .
D: TRBD1
J: TRBJ2-1
DNA: TGTGCCAGCAGCTTGCTGGGGACAGGGCCCTACAATGAGCAGTTCTTC
CDR3: CASSLLGTGPYNEQFF

V: TRBV11-2
size: .
D: TRBD1
J: TRBJ2-7
DNA: TGTGCCAGCAGCTTTAGGGGACAGAGCTACGAGCAGTACTTC
CDR3: CASSFRGQSYEQYF

V: TRBV5-1
size: once
D: .
J: TRBJ2-7
DNA: TGCGCCAGCAGCCGCCGACAGGCCTACGAGCAGTACTTC
CDR3: CASSRRQAYEQYF

V: TRBV27
size: .
D: .
J: TRBJ1-2
DNA: TGTGCCAGCAGTCCCCGGGCGGGAGTCGGCTATGGCTACACCTTC
CDR3: CASSPRAGVGYGYTF

V: TRBV29-1
size: .
D: .
J: TRBJ2-1
DNA: TGCAGCGTTGGGGCGGGGAATGAGCAGTTCTTC
CDR3: CSVGAGNEQFF

V: TRBV28
size: .
D: .
J: TRBJ2-7
DNA: TGTGCCAGCAGTTTAGATACGGCAGGGTGGACCTACGAGCAGTACTTC
CDR3: CASSLDTAGWTYEQYF

V: TRBV5-1
size: .
D: .
J: TRBJ2-1
DNA: TGCGCCAGCAGCTTGGAAGGGGCGGAGTACAATGAGCAGTTCTTC
CDR3: CASSLEGAEYNEQFF

V: TRBV27
size: .
D: .
J: TRBJ2-5
DNA: TGTGCCAGCGGCCCCCTTAGCGCTACAAAAGAGACCCAGTACTTC
CDR3: CASGPLSATKETQYF

V: TRBV28
size: .
D: .
J: TRBJ1-4
DNA: TGTGCCAGCAGTTTATGGCAGGAAAGAAATGAAAAACTGTTTTTT
CDR3: CASSLWQERNEKLFF

V: TRBV7-4
size: .
D: TRBD1
J: TRBJ1-5
DNA: TGTGCCAGCAGTTTTGGACAGGGGTTGAATCAGCCCCAGCATTTT
CDR3: CASSFGQGLNQPQHF

V: TRBV28
size: .
D: TRBD2
J: TRBJ2-1
DNA: TGTGCCAGCAGAGCCGCCGGGACTAGGTCCTACAATGAGCAGTTCTTC
CDR3: CASRAAGTRSYNEQFF

V: TRBV25-1
size: .
D: TRBD1
J: TRBJ2-5
DNA: TGTGCCAGTACCAGGGGGCGCGGGGAGACCCAGTACTTC
CDR3: CASTRGRGETQYF

V: TRBV6-1
size: once
D: .
J: TRBJ1-2
DNA: TGTGCCAGCAGTGAAGAACAGGAAGTTAGCTATGGCTACACCTTC
CDR3: CASSEEQEVSYGYTF

V: TRBV6-5
size: .
D: .
J: TRBJ2-5
DNA: TGTGCCAGCAAACATACAGGGCCAGAGACCCAGTACTTC
CDR3: CASKHTGPETQYF

V: TRBV29-1
size: medium-sized
D: .
J: TRBJ2-7
DNA: TGCAGCGTTGTCTGGGCAGACACCTACGAGCAGTACTTC
CDR3: CSVVWADTYEQYF

V: TRBV19
size: .
D: TRBD1
J: TRBJ1-4
DNA: TGTGCCAGTAGGGGACAGAGGGGTGGGATCGGTGAAAAACTGTTTTTT
CDR3: CASRGQRGGIGEKLFF

V: TRBV6-1
size: .
D: .
J: TRBJ2-5
DNA: TGTGCCAGCAGTGAAATGACCCTCGGGGAGACCCAGTACTTC
CDR3: CASSEMTLGETQYF

V: TRBV5-1
size: .
D: TRBD2
J: TRBJ2-7
DNA: TGCGCCAGCAGTGGGGGCCATACTAGCGGGAGTACGAGTGAGCAGTACTTC
CDR3: CASSGGHTSGSTSEQYF

V: TRBV11-2
size: .
D: .
J: TRBJ2-7
DNA: TGTGCCAGCAGCTTAGGTTTTAGCTCCTACGAGCAGTACTTC
CDR3: CASSLGFSSYEQYF

V: TRBV19
size: once
D: TRBD1
J: TRBJ1-5
DNA: TGTGCCAGTAGTAGCAGGGGGCGAGGCAATCAGCCCCAGCATTTT
CDR3: CASSSRGRGNQPQHF

V: TRBV2
size: .
D: TRBD1
J: TRBJ2-7
DNA: TGTGCCAGCAGTCAGCCGGGACAGGGCTACGAGCAGTACTTC
CDR3: CASSQPGQGYEQYF

V: TRBV5-5
size: .
D: .
J: TRBJ2-1
DNA: TGTGCCAGCAGCTTGGTAAGAGCCAATGAGCAGTTCTTC
CDR3: CASSLVRANEQFF

V: TRBV2
size: .
D: TRBD1
J: TRBJ2-2
DNA: TGTGCCAGCCGCCTGGGGGCAGGGGGCCCCGGGGAGCTGTTTTTT
CDR3: CASRLGAGGPGELFF

V: TRBV13
size: .
D: TRBD2
J: TRBJ2-1
DNA: TGTGCCAGCAGCCCAACTAGCGGGTCTTTCAATGAGCAGTTCTTC
CDR3: CASSPTSGSFNEQFF

V: TRBV2
size: .
D: .
J: TRBJ1-1
DNA: TGTGCCAGCAGCAAACAGGTGGGGAACACTGAAGCTTTCTTT
CDR3: CASSKQVGNTEAFF

V: TRBV5-1
size: once
D: TRBD1
J: TRBJ2-3
DNA: TGCGCCAGCAGCGAGGGACAGGGGACCACAGATACGCAGTATTTT
CDR3: CASSEGQGTTDTQYF

V: TRBV4-1
size: .
D: TRBD2
J: TRBJ2-7
DNA: TGCGCCAGCAGCCGGACACCGGGACTCCAGGCGGGAGGCTACGAGCAGTACTTC
CDR3: CASSRTPGLQAGGYEQYF

V: TRBV6-6
size: .
D: .
J: TRBJ2-1
DNA: TGTGCCAGCAATACCCTGCGGTCCTACAATGAGCAGTTCTTC
CDR3: CASNTLRSYNEQFF

V: TRBV7-9
size: once
D: TRBD1
J: TRBJ1-4
DNA: TGTGCCAGCAGTTCCCACACAGGGGGGCCGTTTTTTAATGAAAAACTGTTTTTT
CDR3: CASSSHTGGPFFNEKLFF

V: TRBV11-2
size: .
D: TRBD1
J: TRBJ2-7
DNA: TGTGCCAGCAGCTTAGCCCAGGGGGTCTACGAGCAGTACTTC
CDR3: CASSLAQGVYEQYF

V: TRBV6-1
size: few
D: TRBD1
J: TRBJ2-6
DNA: TGTGCCAGCAGTGAGGGCCGGGGACAGGGCCCCTCTGGGGCCAACGTCCTGACTTTC
CDR3: CASSEGRGQGPSGANVLTF

V: TRBV30
size: .
D: TRBD1
J: TRBJ2-5
DNA: TGTGCCTGGGGTAGGGGGCGAACGGAGACCCAGTACTTC
CDR3: CAWGRGRTETQYF

V: TRBV5-4
size: .
D: TRBD2
J: TRBJ2-5
DNA: TGTGCCAGCAGCTTTGAGGTGGGAGGGGATTATCAAGAGACCCAGTACTTC
CDR3: CASSFEVGGDYQETQYF

V: TRBV4-1
size: .
D: .
J: TRBJ2-5
DNA: TGCGCCAGCAGCCAAGAGGGAGGTCGGGAGACCCAGTACTTC
CDR3: CASSQEGGRETQYF

V: TRBV4-1
size: .
D: .
J: TRBJ2-7
DNA: TGCGCCAGCAGCCAAGCAGCCAGTAGCCCCTACGAGCAGTACTTC
CDR3: CASSQAASSPYEQYF

V: TRBV11-2
size: .
D: .
J: TRBJ2-2
DNA: TGTGCCAGCAGCTTAGAACGGACAGTGACCGGGGAGCTGTTTTTT
CDR3: CASSLERTVTGELFF

V: TRBV9
size: .
D: TRBD2
J: TRBJ2-7
DNA: TGTGCCAGCACACGGGAGGCTTCCCCCTACGAGCAGTACTTC
CDR3: CASTREASPYEQYF

V: TRBV7-9
size: .
D: TRBD2
J: TRBJ2-3
DNA: TGTGCCAGCAGCTTGAGCGGGGGGAGCACAGATACGCAGTATTTT
CDR3: CASSLSGGSTDTQYF

V: TRBV11-2
size: .
D: .
J: TRBJ1-3
DNA: TGTGCCAGCAGCTTAGTGCGGGGGCGCTCTGGAAACACCATATATTTT
CDR3: CASSLVRGRSGNTIYF

V: TRBV18
size: .
D: TRBD1
J: TRBJ1-1
DNA: TGTGCCAGCTCACCAAATCCGGGACAGCAAATGAACACTGAAGCTTTCTTT
CDR3: CASSPNPGQQMNTEAFF

V: TRBV7-2
size: .
D: .
J: TRBJ2-1
DNA: TGTGCCAGCAGCTTAGATGTCTCTAGCTCCTACAATGAGCAGTTCTTC
CDR3: CASSLDVSSSYNEQFF

V: TRBV28
size: .
D: TRBD1
J: TRBJ1-5
DNA: TGTGCCAGCAGTTTTGGAGACAGGGCCCAGCATTTT
CDR3: CASSFGDRAQHF

V: TRBV7-2
size: .
D: TRBD1
J: TRBJ1-3
DNA: TGTGCCAGCAGCTTAGTAGGGACAGCCTCTGGAAACACCATATATTTT
CDR3: CASSLVGTASGNTIYF

V: TRBV19
size: .
D: .
J: TRBJ2-3
DNA: TGTGCCAGCGCCCACACCACAGATACGCAGTATTTT
CDR3: CASAHTTDTQYF

V: TRBV6-5
size: .
D: .
J: TRBJ1-1
DNA: TGTGCCAGCAGCGGGACATCTTCGAACACTGAAGCTTTCTTT
CDR3: CASSGTSSNTEAFF